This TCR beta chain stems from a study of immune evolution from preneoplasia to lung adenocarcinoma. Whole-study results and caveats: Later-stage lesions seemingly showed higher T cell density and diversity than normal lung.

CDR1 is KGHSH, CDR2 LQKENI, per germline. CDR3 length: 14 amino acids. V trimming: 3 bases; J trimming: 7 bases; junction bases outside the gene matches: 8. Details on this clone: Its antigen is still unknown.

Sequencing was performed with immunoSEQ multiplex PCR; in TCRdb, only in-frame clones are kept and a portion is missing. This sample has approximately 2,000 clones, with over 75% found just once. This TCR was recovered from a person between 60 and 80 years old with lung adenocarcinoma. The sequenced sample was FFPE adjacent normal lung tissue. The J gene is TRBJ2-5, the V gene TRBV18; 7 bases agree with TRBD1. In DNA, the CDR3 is TGTGCCAGCTCACCGGGACAGCTCCTTGGGACCCAGTACTTC. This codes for CASSPGQLLGTQYF.